The next 5 T cell receptor beta chains were all read from a single sample in a study of T cell responses to AZD1222 COVID-19 vaccine. Sequencing was performed with immunoSEQ multiplex PCR; in TCRdb, only in-frame clones are kept and a portion is missing. The sample contains some 120,000 clones, roughly 93% of which appear only once. Sample: peripheral blood, taken 28 days after the second AZD1222 dose. The receptor set was obtained from an adult who received the AZD1222 COVID-19 vaccine.

This clone occurred once. The chain uses TRBV6-2 or TRBV6-3 and TRBJ1-2; D gene ambiguous. CDR1 and CDR2 from the germline V gene are MNHEY and SVGEGT. The ends were cut back, 3 bases at V and 6 bases at J, with 11 bases in the middle. CDR3 length equals 13 residues. This chain's CDR3 is CASSYRTGNGYTF. The CDR3 DNA follows: TGTGCCAGCAGTTATAGGACGGGGAATGGCTACACCTTC.

The chain recombines TRBV28 with TRBJ1-1; 8 bases agree with TRBD1. The germline gives CDR1 MDHEN, CDR2 SYDVKM. CDR3 size: 14 residues. With V trimmed by 2 bases and J by 4 bases, 3 bases remained unmatched. The CDR3 region has the DNA TGTGCCAGCAGTTTAGCAGGGGGCGGCACTGAAGCTTTCTTT. It encodes CASSLAGGGTEAFF.

The gene calls are TRBV6-5 and TRBJ1-1, with 7 bases matching TRBD1. Germline V gene sequence: CDR1 MNHEY, CDR2 SVGAGI. CDR3 length: 15 residues. Germline trimming cut 1 base from V and 12 bases from J; bases unmatched to any gene: 14. CDR3 coding DNA: TGTGCCAGCAGTTACTACCAACAGGGGTTAGCGACCTCTTTCTTT. Protein sequence: CASSYYQQGLATSFF.

The chain is built from TRBV27 and TRBJ2-7; 10 positions match TRBD2. There are 14 residues in the CDR3. Trimming at V came to 7 bases and at J to 3 bases, leaving 6 bases not matched to a gene. The V gene's germline CDR1 is MNHEY and CDR2 SMNVEV (reference sequence). In DNA, the CDR3 is TGTGCCAGCACCGTAGCGGGAGGCCTCTACGAGCAGTACTTC. Its protein is CASTVAGGLYEQYF.

Only one count was recorded for this clone. The chain combines TRBV2 with TRBJ1-4; D call uncertain. CDR1 SNHLY and CDR2 FYNNEI come from the germline V gene. The CDR3 is 14 amino acids. Trimming took 3 bases from V and 4 from J, leaving 9 bases between them. CDR3 sequence reads: CASSDNSSNEKLFF. The CDR3 nucleotides read TGTGCCAGCAGTGATAACAGCAGTAATGAAAAACTGTTTTTT.